What follows are 3 T cell receptor beta chains derived from one specimen sequenced in a study of T cells in Graves' hyperthyroidism and ophthalmopathy. The CDR3 regions of TCR beta were amplified from RNA transcripts. Primed by the HTBI set, a first-round RT-PCR was run on the TCR CDR3. Via MiXCR, TCRdb re-called the multiplex PCR reads, giving one row per CDR3 protein. The sample carries 600,000 to 700,000 distinct CDR3 sequences, 45% recorded once. Sequencing input: peripheral blood or thyroid tissue (not recorded which). The receptors derive from an adult man with Graves' disease, either hyperthyroidism or ophthalmopathy (not recorded which).

About this clonotype itself: This clone may be a read error of a much larger clone one base away. The chain links TRBV25-1 to TRBJ1-2, with 8 bases lining up with TRBD1. This CDR3 has 15 amino acids. V gave up 3 bases and J gave up 6 bases; unmatched junction bases: 9. In germline, CDR1 is MGHDK, CDR2 SYGVNS. The CDR3 reads CASSDLAGGANGYTF. The CDR3 DNA reads TGTGCCAGCAGTGATCTGGCAGGGGGCGCGAATGGCTACACCTTC.

Of note for this clonotype: Since a much larger clone is just one base distant, this may be a read error. The chain couples TRBV6-1 to TRBJ1-1; D ambiguous. The CDR3 spans 18 residues. Germline V lookup: CDR1 MNHNS, CDR2 SASEGT. Trimming pared 3 bases from V and 1 base from J, leaving 21 bases between. For the CDR3, the DNA is TGTGCCAGCAGTGAGAGTGGAGTACGCGGCAGCTCGAACACTGAAGCTTTCTTT. It specifies CASSESGVRGSSNTEAFF.

V and J are TRBV20-1 and TRBJ2-7, with 13 bases matching TRBD2. CDR1 is DFQATT, CDR2 SNEGSKA, per germline (reference sequence). CDR3 size: 15 residues. V shed 0 bases and J 7 bases; nucleotides not matched to a gene: 6. The CDR3, as DNA: TGCAGTGCTAGAGAACTAGCGGGAGGGTACAATGAGCAGTACTTC. Translated: CSARELAGGYNEQYF.